Below, 25 T cell receptor beta chains from the same sample are listed, as sequenced in a study of blood T cell repertoires in COVID-19. Sequenced by immunoSEQ multiplex PCR; TCRdb stores in-frame clones only, minus some. The table includes hundreds of thousands of clones, just over 85% detected once. The sample taken for sequencing was peripheral blood. The receptor set was obtained from a woman in her twenties or thirties with active or convalescent COVID-19.

The chain carries TRBV19 and TRBJ2-5; D possibly corresponds to TRBD1 (5 bases). V lost 3 bases to trimming and J lost 4 bases, with 18 bases between them. CDR1 is LNHDA, CDR2 SQIVND, per germline (reference sequence). The CDR3 runs to 16 residues. In nucleotides, the CDR3 is TGTGCCAGTAGTATTGGGGTTGGGGCAGGGATAGAGACCCAGTACTTC. Amino acid sequence: CASSIGVGAGIETQYF.

The V gene is TRBV19, the J gene TRBJ2-1, with 14 bases identical to TRBD2. V lost 7 bases to trimming and J lost 2 bases; unmatched junction nucleotides: 7. The germline V gene has CDR1 LNHDA and CDR2 SQIVND (reference sequence). This CDR3 is built from 17 residues. CDR3 region: CASTSTSGRVTYNEQFF. The CDR3 DNA reads as TGTGCCAGTACCTCGACTAGCGGGAGGGTAACCTACAATGAGCAGTTCTTC. Combining the CDR3 with reference TRBV19 and TRBJ2-1 gives the whole variable domain DGGITQSPKYLFRKEGQNVTLSCEQNLNHDAMYWYRQDPGQGLRLIYYSQIVNDFQKGDIAEGYSVSREKKESFPLTVTSAQKNPTAFYLCASTSTSGRVTYNEQFFGPGTRLTVL.

The rearrangement uses TRBV6-2 or TRBV6-3 and TRBJ1-1; D perhaps matches TRBD1 (6 bases). This CDR3 is 15 amino acids long. Deletions cut 3 bases from V and 1 base from J, with 12 bases between. CDR1 is MNHEY, CDR2 SVGEGT, per germline. The DNA for the CDR3 is TGTGCCAGCAGTTATGCCGGGACACCGAACACTGAAGCTTTCTTT. Amino acid sequence: CASSYAGTPNTEAFF.

The rearrangement links TRBV11-2 to TRBJ2-5; 8 positions match TRBD1. V dropped 5 bases and J dropped 3; count of bases not matched to a gene: 2. Germline CDR1 is SGHAT and CDR2 is FQNNGV. This CDR3 contains 13 residues. The CDR3, as DNA: TGTGCCAGCAGCATGACAGGGGAAGAGACCCAGTACTTC. Amino acids: CASSMTGEETQYF.

For the CDR3, the DNA is TGTGCCAGTAGCCCAGGGGGTCGGTTAATGGGCTACGAGCAGTACTTC. It translates to CASSPGGRLMGYEQYF. The J gene is TRBJ2-7, the V gene TRBV19; 7 bases are a match to TRBD1. CDR3 length equals 16 residues. V was clipped by 6 bases and J by 3 bases; unmatched bases: 14. The V gene's germline CDR1 is LNHDA and CDR2 SQIVND (reference sequence).

DNA of the CDR3: TGTGCCAGCATCCGGACAGGGGGTGGCACTGAAGCTTTCTTT. Residues: CASIRTGGGTEAFF. The rearrangement joins TRBV5-6 to TRBJ1-1; 10 bases map to TRBD1. This CDR3 spans 14 amino acids. CDR1 is SGHDT, CDR2 YYEEEE, per germline. Losses at the gene ends were 6 bases for V and 4 bases for J; bases not matched to a gene: 6.

The genes are TRBV12-2 and TRBJ2-3; TRBD1 reflects the table's D call only, with no check against the DNA. TRBV12-2 is marked as a pseudogene. The CDR3 covers 15 residues. CDR3 in amino acids: CASRLGDSSTDTQYF. CDR3 in DNA: TGTGCAAGTCGCTTGGGGGACAGTAGCACAGATACGCAGTATTTT.

J is TRBJ1-1 and V is TRBV10-1, with 9 bases that match TRBD1. Germline V gene sequence: CDR1 WNHNN, CDR2 SYGVQD (reference sequence). CDR3 length: 16 residues. V dropped 3 bases and J dropped 6; count of bases not matched to a gene: 11. The CDR3 is CASSDFTGQGFAEAFF. For the CDR3, the DNA is TGCGCCAGCAGTGATTTTACGGGACAGGGTTTCGCTGAAGCTTTCTTT.

This chain uses TRBV10-3 with TRBJ1-2; TRBD1 agrees at 8 bases. V dropped 6 bases and J dropped 7; count of bases not matched to a gene: 10. This CDR3 comprises 14 residues. CDR1 is ENHRY, CDR2 SYGVKD, per germline. CDR3 loop: CAIRIPGQVVGYTF. In nucleotides, the CDR3 is TGTGCCATCAGGATTCCGGGACAGGTGGTTGGCTACACCTTC.

The V and J genes are TRBV27 and TRBJ2-7; TRBD1 agrees at 7 bases. This CDR3 region has 14 residues. The trim removed 11 bases at V and 2 bases at J, leaving 12 bases unmatched. CDR1 is MNHEY, CDR2 SMNVEV, per germline (reference sequence). CDR3: CASAWGQGAYEQYF. CDR3 DNA sequence: TGTGCCTCAGCATGGGGGCAGGGGGCCTACGAGCAGTACTTC.

This chain links TRBV10-1 with TRBJ2-7; D is unresolved. The CDR3 is 13 amino acids. CDR1 WNHNN and CDR2 SYGVQD come from the germline V gene (reference sequence). With 5 bases removed from V and 6 bases from J, the gap between germline ends came to 14 bases. The CDR3 nucleotides are TGCGCCAGCAGTTTGAGAGATTACGGCGAGCAGTACTTC. It encodes CASSLRDYGEQYF.

The chain joins TRBV10-1 to TRBJ1-4, with TRBD1 matching 9 bases. Losses at the gene ends were 3 bases for V and 8 bases for J; bases not matched to a gene: 7. CDR3 length: 15 residues. Germline CDR1 is WNHNN and CDR2 is SYGVQD (reference sequence). This chain's CDR3 is CASSDPGQGGEKLFF. In nucleotides, the CDR3 is TGCGCCAGCAGTGATCCGGGACAGGGTGGAGAAAAACTGTTTTTT.

V gene TRBV7-9 combines with J gene TRBJ1-2, with D hard to call. Trimming removed 5 bases at V and 6 bases at J, with 25 bases between. This CDR3 has 17 amino acids. The germline gives CDR1 SEHNR, CDR2 FQNEAQ (reference sequence). CDR3 region: CASSPTRGGAGDDGYTF. In DNA, the CDR3 is TGTGCCAGCAGCCCGACACGTGGAGGAGCTGGCGATGATGGCTACACCTTC.

J is TRBJ2-7 and V is TRBV11-3; D is unresolved. Trimming pared 2 bases from V and 2 bases from J, leaving 10 bases between. There are 14 residues in the CDR3. From germline, CDR1 is SGHNT and CDR2 YENEEA. Here the CDR3 DNA reads TGTGCCAGCAGCTTATCTGGCGGTACCTACGAGCAGTACTTC. Protein sequence: CASSLSGGTYEQYF.

V is TRBV18 and J is TRBJ2-3; TRBD1 agrees at 7 bases. CDR1 and CDR2 (germline): KGHSH, LQKENI. J gave up 2 bases and V 1 base, and 3 bases lay outside the gene matches. CDR3 length: 15 amino acids. The chain's CDR3 is CASSPLGTATDTQYF. The CDR3 DNA follows: TGTGCCAGCTCACCACTCGGGACAGCCACAGATACGCAGTATTTT.

The J gene is TRBJ1-1, the V gene TRBV12-3 or TRBV12-4; D call uncertain. CDR3 length: 13 amino acids. V was trimmed by 6 bases and J by 4 bases, leaving 12 bases between them. CDR3 nucleotides: TGTGCCAGCAGGGGCCAGGCTGGCACTGAAGCTTTCTTT. This gives the protein CASRGQAGTEAFF.

This chain joins TRBV18 and TRBJ2-5; 10 bases fit TRBD2. The V gene's germline CDR1 is KGHSH and CDR2 LQKENI. This CDR3 has 18 residues. V shed 1 base, J shed 0 bases, and the junction held 8 bases outside the gene matches. As DNA, the CDR3 is TGTGCCAGCTCACCACGGGGTCGGACTAGCGGATACCAAGAGACCCAGTACTTC. Protein sequence: CASSPRGRTSGYQETQYF. The full variable domain, its missing parts supplied by reference TRBV18 and TRBJ2-5, is NAGVMQNPRHLVRRRGQEARLRCSPMKGHSHVYWYRQLPEEGLKFMVYLQKENIIDESGMPKERFSAEFPKEGPSILRIQQVVRGDSAAYFCASSPRGRTSGYQETQYFGPGTRLLVL.

This rearrangement joins TRBV6-5 to TRBJ1-4, with 9 bases identical to TRBD1. CDR3 length: 14 amino acids. Germline CDR1 reads MNHEY; CDR2 reads SVGAGI. J lost 7 bases, V lost 7 bases, and 7 bases had no gene match. The CDR3 sequence: CASTRDRGTEKLFF. CDR3 nucleotide sequence: TGTGCCAGCACCAGAGACAGGGGGACTGAAAAACTGTTTTTT.

The V gene is TRBV15, the J gene TRBJ1-4; 7 bases are a match to TRBD1. The CDR3 covers 16 residues. V lost 0 bases and J lost 6; bases outside the gene matches: 7. Germline V gene sequence: CDR1 LNHNV, CDR2 YYDKDF (reference sequence). The CDR3 DNA is TGTGCCACCAGCAGAGATGACGGCAGGGGGGATGAAAAACTGTTTTTT. This gives the protein CATSRDDGRGDEKLFF.

This chain joins TRBV6-1 and TRBJ1-5, with D hard to call. The CDR3 loop spans 17 amino acids. From germline, CDR1 is MNHNS and CDR2 SASEGT. V was pared by 2 bases and J by 4 bases, with 18 bases between. This CDR3 reads CASSEQSQIGGNQPQHF. The DNA for the CDR3 is TGTGCCAGCAGTGAACAAAGCCAGATAGGCGGGAATCAGCCCCAGCATTTT.

This chain uses TRBV11-2 with TRBJ2-7; the match to TRBD2 covers 9 bases. The CDR3 totals 15 residues. The V gene's germline CDR1 is SGHAT and CDR2 FQNNGV. V lost 5 bases and J lost 6; bases outside the gene matches: 11. For the CDR3, the DNA is TGTGCCAGCAGCCCCAGCGGGAGGAACACTCTCGAGCAGTACTTC. Translated, it gives CASSPSGRNTLEQYF.

This clone was observed a few times. The rearrangement links TRBV10-3 to TRBJ2-3; the D is unclear. Trimming removed 3 bases from V and 1 base from J, with 11 bases in between. Per the germline V gene, CDR1 is ENHRY and CDR2 is SYGVKD. The CDR3 covers 15 residues. CDR3 sequence: CAISEGLAGTDTQYF. As DNA, the CDR3 is TGTGCCATCAGTGAAGGCTTAGCCGGCACAGATACGCAGTATTTT.

The V gene is TRBV7-9, the J gene TRBJ1-1; weak D call: TRBD1 (6 bases). The V end lost 0 bases, the J end lost 1 base, and 12 bases lay between the germline ends. The CDR3 spans 16 residues. The germline gives CDR1 SEHNR, CDR2 FQNEAQ (reference sequence). The CDR3 DNA reads as TGTGCCAGCAGCTTAGCGCCGGGACATAGGAACACTGAAGCTTTCTTT. Translated: CASSLAPGHRNTEAFF.

The V and J genes are TRBV4-1 and TRBJ1-5, with D possibly matching TRBD1 (6 bases). Germline lookup yields CDR1 MGHRA and CDR2 YSYEKL. V lost 3 bases and J 4 bases, leaving 10 bases between the germline ends. This CDR3 contains 14 residues. CDR3 protein: CASSQLQGNQPQHF. Here the CDR3 DNA reads TGCGCCAGCAGCCAGCTACAGGGAAATCAGCCCCAGCATTTT.

The chain couples TRBV28 to TRBJ2-4, with TRBD1 matching over 8 bases. Trimming removed 4 bases from V and 1 base from J; junction bases left unmatched: 3. Per germline, CDR1 MDHEN and CDR2 SYDVKM. This CDR3 is built from 15 residues. CDR3 nucleotides: TGTGCCAGCAGTTCAGGGGGCAAGGCCAAAAACATTCAGTACTTC. This translates into CASSSGGKAKNIQYF.